This TCR beta chain is drawn from a study of blood T cell repertoires in COVID-19. In the original analysis: Amplification of reference gene primers provided the estimated nucleated cell counts. The protocol was immunoSEQ multiplex PCR, while the TCRdb copy is restricted to in-frame clones and leaves out a portion. Clone size and the V and J calls come from that table; the DNA yielded D and trimming. The data show some 70,000 clones, around 86% seen once. V gave up 2 bases and J gave up 3 bases; unmatched junction bases: 3. CDR3 length equals 15 residues. Per germline, CDR1 GTSNPN and CDR2 SVGIG (reference sequence).

This chain links TRBV30 with TRBJ2-6; 8 bases map to TRBD2. The specimen sequenced was peripheral blood. The receptor comes from a man aged 45-65 years with active COVID-19. The CDR3 protein is CAWSRGGFGANVLTF. CDR3 coding DNA: TGTGCCTGGAGTCGCGGGGGGTTTGGGGCCAACGTCCTGACTTTC.